This T cell receptor beta chain was found in a study of blood T cells in healthy people across ages. Overall study results and limits: Naive T cell percentage and TCR beta diversity correlated strongly.

Together with a sample-barcoded 5' primer, a J-beta primer mix was included in a second PCR lasting about 6 to 11 cycles. Samples each returned at least 2.5 million CDR3-containing paired-end reads. MiXCR was run by TCRdb on the 5' RACE reads, yielding one entry per CDR3 protein. The table shows 980,000 or so distinct CDR3 sequences, with around 48% occurring only once. This clonotype was counted between two and nine times. Antigen unknown. Per the germline V gene, CDR1 is LGHNA and CDR2 is YSLEER. The CDR3 covers 16 residues. Trimming cost V 4 bases and J 1 base; bases outside gene matches: 7. Individuals who donated were healthy Caucasians from Russia aged 6 to 90.

V is TRBV4-3 and J is TRBJ2-3; 8 bases map to TRBD2. The TCR was taken from a man aged 25 to 45 in good health. The specimen sequenced was blood. The CDR3 loop reads CASSRETSGGTDTQYF. CDR3 sequence (DNA): TGCGCCAGCAGCCGAGAAACTAGCGGCGGCACAGATACGCAGTATTTT.